Given below is one T cell receptor (beta chain) in context. As yet, its antigen is unknown. The CDR3 runs 12 residues. Per the germline V gene, CDR1 is SQVTM and CDR2 is ANQGSEA. V dropped 5 bases and J dropped 3 bases, with 8 bases sitting between them. Use of 60 Vbeta and 13 Jbeta primers characterized the PCR. Sequenced by immunoSEQ multiplex PCR; TCRdb stores in-frame clones only, minus some. The table shows more than 85,000 clones, with 76% occurring only once. This record comes from a study of cytomegalovirus exposure and HLA in healthy donors. Study summary: Earlier work reported approximately 110 million unique TCR beta sequences from 170 million or so T cells. Study-wide results and caveats: Later analysis associated a missense DCLRE1C variant with TCR beta V- and J-gene trimming. DRB1 showed the most TCR associations and HLA-C the fewest in a later analysis, as rates varied by HLA locus.

Sequencing was performed on PBMCs. The sequence was obtained from a woman between 50 and 59 years old in good health and CMV-seropositive. This sequence joins TRBV29-1 and TRBJ2-1; D unclear. The DNA of the CDR3 is TGCAGCGTTCCGAGGATCTACAATGAGCAGTTCTTC. It is translated as CSVPRIYNEQFF.